The 16 T cell receptor beta chains given below trace back to one sample, sequenced in a study of blood T cell repertoires in COVID-19. Sequencing used immunoSEQ multiplex PCR; TCRdb keeps in-frame clones, though not all of them. The sample includes 90,000 to 120,000 clones, 70% to 85% of them seen just once. Sequencing used peripheral blood. Every receptor here comes from a man between 65 and 85 years old with active or convalescent COVID-19.

CDR3 bases: TGTGCCAGCTCGCTGACTAGCGGGGGGTTAGATACGCAGTATTTT. Translation gives CASSLTSGGLDTQYF. This sequence joins TRBV18 and TRBJ2-3; 13 nucleotides line up with TRBD2. V shed 6 bases, J shed 5 bases, and the junction held 5 bases outside the gene matches. This CDR3 region has 15 residues. The germline V gene has CDR1 KGHSH and CDR2 LQKENI.

The gene calls are TRBV28 and TRBJ1-6; 8 bases are a match to TRBD1. Germline V gene lookup returns CDR1 MDHEN and CDR2 SYDVKM. The V and J ends lost 6 bases and 7 bases, in that order; junction bases with no gene match: 8. The CDR3 runs 15 residues. The CDR3 DNA is TGTGCCAGCAGCCCCCGACAGGGGTGGAATTCACCCCTCCACTTT. It encodes CASSPRQGWNSPLHF.

The rearrangement uses TRBV5-1 and TRBJ2-3; possible D gene TRBD2, 6 bases. Trimming cost V 3 bases and J 1 base, with 12 bases left between them. CDR1 is SGHRS and CDR2 is YFSETQ in the germline V gene. The CDR3 totals 15 residues. CDR3 region: CASSYLTGGTDTQYF. CDR3 nucleotides: TGCGCCAGCAGCTACCTTACGGGGGGCACAGATACGCAGTATTTT.

The V gene is TRBV7-8, the J gene TRBJ1-3; 9 bases match TRBD1. CDR1 SGHVS and CDR2 FQNEAQ come from the germline V gene. V was pared by 5 bases and J by 4 bases, with 6 bases of the junction left unmatched. This CDR3 is 15 amino acids long. CDR3 protein: CASSPGDREGNTIYF. The CDR3 DNA reads TGTGCCAGCAGCCCTGGGGACAGGGAAGGAAACACCATATATTTT.

J is TRBJ2-7 and V is TRBV5-5; D is unclear. This CDR3 contains 14 residues. CDR1 is SGHKS and CDR2 is YYEKEE in the germline V gene (reference sequence). V was clipped by 0 bases and J by 2 bases, with 9 bases between them. This CDR3 reads CASSLGGATYEQYF. The CDR3 DNA follows: TGTGCCAGCAGCTTGGGTGGAGCAACCTACGAGCAGTACTTC.

On this clone itself: At one end the junction does not follow the germline gene, possibly because of a read error. This chain connects TRBV3-1 (or the pseudogene TRBV3-2) to TRBJ2-1; the match to TRBD2 covers 9 bases. The CDR3 runs to 19 residues. Germline V gives CDR1 LGHDT, CDR2 YNNKEL (reference sequence). CDR3 nucleotide sequence: TGCCCCCCCCGCCACGGCGGCGGGGGGGCGGGTAAAGTATTCAATGAGCAGTTCTTC. As protein: CPPRHGGGGAGKVFNEQFF.

V gene TRBV6-5 combines with J gene TRBJ1-6; 7 nucleotides align to TRBD1. The CDR3 is 15 amino acids. V was clipped by 5 bases and J by 2 bases; unmatched bases: 3. The germline gives CDR1 MNHEY, CDR2 SVGAGI. The CDR3 DNA reads as TGTGCCAGCAGTCCGGGACAGACCTATAATTCACCCCTCCACTTT. This codes for CASSPGQTYNSPLHF.

The rearrangement uses TRBV6-6 and TRBJ1-1, with TRBD1 as a possible D gene (5 bases). Trimming pared 6 bases from V and 6 bases from J, leaving 20 bases between. The CDR3 contains 15 residues. Germline CDR1 and CDR2: MNHNY and SVGAGI (reference sequence). The CDR3 region is CASSYLGQGVAEAFF. CDR3 DNA sequence: TGTGCCAGCAGCTACCTAGGGCAGGGCGTGGCTGAAGCTTTCTTT.

As DNA, the CDR3 is TGCAGCGTCGCCGACAGATTGAACACTGAAGCTTTCTTT. This encodes CSVADRLNTEAFF. The chain couples TRBV29-1 to TRBJ1-1; D possibly corresponds to TRBD1 (5 bases). Germline assignment: CDR1 SQVTM and CDR2 ANQGSEA. This CDR3 spans 13 amino acids. V was shortened by 6 bases and J by 0 bases, with 11 bases between the two germline ends.

This clone occurred once. The rearrangement joins TRBV6-5 to TRBJ1-5, with 7 bases matching TRBD1. Losses at the gene ends were 8 bases for V and 4 bases for J; bases not matched to a gene: 11. The CDR3 has 15 residues. Germline assignment: CDR1 MNHEY and CDR2 SVGAGI. The CDR3 is CASVMGVGQNQPQHF. CDR3 bases: TGTGCCAGCGTTATGGGTGTGGGACAGAATCAGCCCCAGCATTTT.

The gene calls are TRBV5-6 and TRBJ2-7; TRBD2 aligns across 11 bases. The CDR3 loop spans 15 amino acids. J gave up 0 bases and V 8 bases, and 7 bases lay outside the gene matches. The V gene's germline CDR1 is SGHDT and CDR2 YYEEEE. CDR3 sequence: CASRTSGLSSYEQYF. Written as DNA, the CDR3 is TGTGCCAGTCGGACTAGCGGGCTTAGCTCCTACGAGCAGTACTTC.

The V gene is TRBV4-1, the J gene TRBJ1-4, with D perhaps matching TRBD1 (6 bases). The CDR3 length is 14 residues. V was pared by 4 bases and J by 7 bases, with 13 bases between. From germline, CDR1 is MGHRA and CDR2 YSYEKL. The CDR3 spells CASSRLRDTEKLFF. The CDR3 nucleotides are TGCGCCAGCAGCCGACTTCGGGACACTGAAAAACTGTTTTTT.

This clone was seen a handful of times. The genes are TRBV7-9 and TRBJ1-1; tentative D call: TRBD1 (5 bases). V was shortened by 5 bases and J by 4 bases, with 14 bases between the two germline ends. This CDR3 region has 14 residues. Germline CDR1 is SEHNR and CDR2 is FQNEAQ (reference sequence). The chain's CDR3 is CASSPLDRVTEAFF. In DNA form, the CDR3 reads TGTGCCAGCAGCCCGCTAGACAGAGTCACTGAAGCTTTCTTT.

The chain joins TRBV19 to TRBJ1-1; TRBD1 is a possible D gene (6 bases). The V gene lost 3 bases and the J gene lost 10 bases, with 15 bases spanning the gap. Germline values: CDR1 LNHDA, CDR2 SQIVND (reference sequence). This CDR3 spans 13 amino acids. The CDR3: CASSIEAGVVAFF. CDR3 coding DNA: TGTGCCAGTAGTATCGAGGCAGGGGTAGTAGCTTTCTTT.

This clone was detected once. The chain uses TRBV5-1 and TRBJ2-3, with 8 bases identical to TRBD2. The ends lost 0 bases at V and 5 bases at J; junction bases unmatched: 8. This CDR3 contains 16 residues. Per the germline V gene, CDR1 is SGHRS and CDR2 is YFSETQ. The CDR3 protein is CASSLEGLGGGDTQYF. CDR3 bases: TGCGCCAGCAGCTTGGAGGGACTAGGGGGAGGAGATACGCAGTATTTT.

This sequence joins TRBV7-6 and TRBJ1-6; maybe TRBD1 (5 bases). Deletions cut 2 bases from V and 3 bases from J, with 8 bases between. The CDR3 runs 15 residues. Germline assignment: CDR1 SGHVS and CDR2 FNYEAQ. As DNA, the CDR3 is TGTGCCAGCAGCTTACAGGGCAGCTATAATTCACCCCTCCACTTT. This translates into CASSLQGSYNSPLHF.